Below are 4 T cell receptor beta chains sequenced from a single sample in a study of OX40 agonist ivuxolimab in advanced cancers. Measured with immunoSEQ multiplex PCR; TCRdb has only the in-frame clones, and not every one. The table has about 94,000 clones, roughly 84% seen once. Material: CD4+ or CD8+ T cells sorted from blood, obtained in a trial of the OX40 agonist ivuxolimab. The receptor source for this set is an adult with an advanced solid tumor such as melanoma, head and neck, liver or kidney cancer.

The V gene is TRBV6-5, the J gene TRBJ2-7; the D gene could be TRBD1 or TRBD2 (7 bases each). This CDR3 is built from 15 residues. With 6 bases removed from V and 2 bases from J, the gap between germline ends came to 17 bases. The germline V gene has CDR1 MNHEY and CDR2 SVGAGI. The CDR3 DNA is TGTGCCAGCAGATACGACAGGGAGGGGACCTACGAGCAGTACTTC. Protein product: CASRYDREGTYEQYF.

The V gene is TRBV6-4, the J gene TRBJ1-3; D gene uncertain. The germline CDR1 and CDR2 sequences are MRHNA and SNTAGT. V was clipped by 7 bases and J by 4 bases, with 17 bases between them. CDR3 length equals 15 residues. In DNA form, the CDR3 reads TGTGCCAGCATAGGGCCCACGGCCGACGGAAACACCATATATTTT. Its protein product is CASIGPTADGNTIYF.

V and J are TRBV5-4 and TRBJ1-2, with a weak D call TRBD1 (5 bases). The CDR3 runs to 13 residues. With 5 bases removed from V and 4 bases from J, the gap between germline ends came to 12 bases. Germline V CDR1 and CDR2: SGHNT, YYREEE (reference sequence). CDR3 bases: TGTGCCAGCAGTTCTAAGACAGTCTATGGCTACACCTTC. It translates to CASSSKTVYGYTF.

The chain combines TRBV7-2 with TRBJ2-7; tentative D call: TRBD2 (6 bases). Trimming pared 2 bases from V and 2 bases from J, leaving 22 bases between. Germline loops: CDR1 SGHTA, CDR2 FQGNSA. This CDR3 spans 18 amino acids. CDR3 sequence reads: CASSLSRPVAGKTYEQYF. In DNA, the CDR3 is TGTGCCAGCAGCTTATCGCGTCCGGTTGCGGGGAAAACCTACGAGCAGTACTTC.